These 6 T cell receptor beta chains were all obtained from the same sample, sequenced in a study of blood T cell repertoires in COVID-19. Sequenced by immunoSEQ multiplex PCR; TCRdb stores in-frame clones only, minus some. The profile shows roughly 79,000 clones, 87% of them singletons. Sequencing was performed on peripheral blood. These receptors all stem from a woman aged 45-65 years with acute or convalescent COVID-19.

The gene calls are TRBV19 and TRBJ2-6; 11 nucleotides match TRBD1. Germline-derived CDR1 and CDR2 are LNHDA and SQIVND (reference sequence). V lost 3 bases to trimming and J lost 4 bases; unmatched junction nucleotides: 5. The CDR3 is 17 amino acids. The DNA of the CDR3 is TGTGCCAGTAGTATTGGACAGGGGGCGGCGGGGGCCAACGTCCTGACTTTC. Protein product: CASSIGQGAAGANVLTF.

This chain connects TRBV9 to TRBJ2-2; tentatively, D is TRBD2 (5 bases). V was cut by 5 bases and J by 7 bases, with 12 bases left in between. CDR1 and CDR2 from the germline V gene are SGDLS and YYNGEE. The CDR3 spans 13 residues. The CDR3 sequence is CASRGSGYGELFF. Here the CDR3 DNA reads TGTGCCAGCAGGGGATCGGGATACGGGGAGCTGTTTTTT.

The gene calls are TRBV24-1 and TRBJ2-7; 9 bases are a match to TRBD1. The trim removed 3 bases at V and 2 bases at J, leaving 4 bases unmatched. This CDR3 comprises 15 residues. Germline V gene sequence: CDR1 KGHDR, CDR2 SFDVKD. CDR3 coding DNA: TGTGCCACCAGTGATCCGGGACAGGGAACCTACGAGCAGTACTTC. Translation: CATSDPGQGTYEQYF.

This chain links TRBV30 with TRBJ1-4; 7 bases map to TRBD1. The CDR3 runs to 16 residues. Germline CDR1 and CDR2: GTSNPN and SVGIG (reference sequence). The ends lost 1 base at V and 7 bases at J; junction bases unmatched: 12. In DNA form, the CDR3 reads TGTGCCTGGAGTGATCGCAACAGGGGCGTTGGTGAAAAACTGTTTTTT. Translation gives CAWSDRNRGVGEKLFF.

The table lists this clone with a count of one. This sequence joins TRBV3-1 (or the pseudogene TRBV3-2) and TRBJ2-5; D might be TRBD1 (5 bases). Germline values: CDR1 LGHDT, CDR2 YNNKEL (reference sequence). V was clipped by 2 bases and J by 1 base, with 17 bases between them. This CDR3 contains 17 residues. The CDR3 DNA reads as TGTGCCAGCAGCCAAAGGGGTGGAACACTGATCCAAGAGACCCAGTACTTC. This translates into CASSQRGGTLIQETQYF.

The chain uses TRBV18 and TRBJ2-1, with 7 bases aligning to TRBD2. The CDR3 covers 15 residues. Unmatched junction bases numbered 5, after V lost 4 bases and J lost 2 bases. The germline V gene has CDR1 KGHSH and CDR2 LQKENI. For the CDR3, the DNA is TGTGCCAGCTCACGGACTAGACCGCCCTACAATGAGCAGTTCTTC. Translation: CASSRTRPPYNEQFF.